This passage covers 22 T cell receptor beta chains from one sample sequenced in a study of blood T cells in healthy people across ages. Using a J-beta primer mix together with a sample-barcoded 5' primer, a second PCR was run for about 6 to 12 cycles. TCRdb re-called the 5' RACE reads with MiXCR, one entry per CDR3 protein. Altogether about 1.8 million distinct CDR3 sequences are present, approximately 50% being singletons, with the ten largest covering around 2.1%. The specimen sequenced was blood. These receptors all come from a woman in her thirties or forties in good health.

This clonotype was found once. The chain is built from TRBV6-5 and TRBJ1-5; no clear D gene. Germline V gives CDR1 MNHEY, CDR2 SVGAGI. CDR3 size: 13 residues. The V gene lost 4 bases and the J gene lost 4 bases, with 8 bases spanning the gap. The CDR3 nucleotides are TGTGCCAGCAGTTCGACATTTAATCAGCCCCAGCATTTT. It specifies CASSSTFNQPQHF.

This clonotype showed up just once. The rearrangement joins TRBV5-1 to TRBJ2-3, with 7 bases that match TRBD1. Germline V gene data show CDR1 as SGHRS and CDR2 as YFSETQ. The CDR3 has 14 residues. V trimming: 4 bases; J trimming: 4 bases; junction bases outside the gene matches: 6. The CDR3 region is CASSPGQRADTQYF. CDR3 DNA sequence: TGCGCCAGCAGCCCGGGACAGCGAGCAGATACGCAGTATTTT.

The chain joins TRBV29-1 to TRBJ1-2, with no clear D. The germline V gene encodes CDR1 SQVTM and CDR2 ANQGSEA. Deletions cut 0 bases from V and 7 bases from J, with 18 bases between. The CDR3 totals 15 residues. CDR3 residues: CSVEDQPTLRSGYTF. The CDR3 nucleotides read TGCAGCGTTGAAGATCAGCCTACCCTGAGGTCTGGCTACACCTTC.

This chain links TRBV14 with TRBJ2-5, with no clear D. The germline V gene encodes CDR1 SGHDN and CDR2 FVKESK. The CDR3 totals 12 residues. V lost 6 bases to trimming and J lost 4 bases, with 9 bases between them. CDR3 nucleotides: TGTGCCAGCAGGCCCGGCCGAGAGACCCAGTACTTC. Its protein is CASRPGRETQYF.

The chain's CDR3 is CASSSVGGYEQYF. In DNA form, the CDR3 reads TGTGCCAGCAGTTCGGTGGGCGGCTACGAGCAGTACTTC. The chain recombines TRBV28 with TRBJ2-7; D not certain. Trimming shortened V by 4 bases and J by 3 bases, and 10 bases separated the two germline ends. CDR3 size: 13 residues. Germline CDR1 reads MDHEN; CDR2 reads SYDVKM.

This clonotype was recorded many times. As DNA, the CDR3 is TGTGCCAGCAGATCGACGGGGGATGAGCAGTTCTTC. Amino acid sequence: CASRSTGDEQFF. This chain links TRBV28 with TRBJ2-1, with D possibly matching TRBD2 (6 bases). The CDR3 covers 12 residues. V gave up 6 bases and J gave up 8 bases, with 11 bases separating them. CDR1 and CDR2 (germline): MDHEN, SYDVKM.

This chain joins TRBV5-1 and TRBJ1-2; 7 nucleotides align to TRBD1. The CDR3 is 13 amino acids. The V and J ends lost 4 bases and 6 bases, in that order; junction bases with no gene match: 6. Per germline, CDR1 SGHRS and CDR2 YFSETQ. This CDR3 reads CASSGQGVNGYTF. CDR3 nucleotides: TGCGCCAGCAGCGGCCAGGGGGTGAATGGCTACACCTTC.

This sequence joins TRBV5-1 and TRBJ2-5, with 9 nucleotides matching TRBD2. Germline V gene sequence: CDR1 SGHRS, CDR2 YFSETQ. The CDR3 has 15 amino acids. The V segment lost 0 bases and the J segment 11 bases; nucleotides outside the gene matches: 11. The CDR3 loop reads CASSLASGVINEQYF. CDR3 DNA sequence: TGCGCCAGCAGCTTGGCTAGCGGGGTAATCAATGAGCAGTACTTC.

The chain carries TRBV2 and TRBJ2-1; perhaps TRBD1 as D (6 bases). The CDR3 has 13 amino acids. CDR1 SNHLY and CDR2 FYNNEI come from the germline V gene. Trimming removed 2 bases from V and 8 bases from J, with 10 bases in between. The CDR3 region is CASSEPGDYEQFF. In DNA, the CDR3 is TGTGCCAGCAGTGAACCAGGGGATTATGAGCAGTTCTTC.

This clonotype was seen more than once but under ten times. This chain joins TRBV14 and TRBJ2-5; the D is unclear. V gave up 5 bases and J gave up 6 bases, with 13 bases separating them. CDR1 and CDR2 (germline): SGHDN, FVKESK. The CDR3 spans 13 residues. The DNA of the CDR3 is TGTGCCAGCAGCATCCAGAATGGACAGACCCAGTACTTC. Its translation: CASSIQNGQTQYF.

This clonotype was recorded a few times. The chain has TRBV5-1 and TRBJ2-1; D gene uncertain. Germline V gene sequence: CDR1 SGHRS, CDR2 YFSETQ. Trimming left V 4 bases short and J 3 bases short, with 11 bases between. This CDR3 spans 14 amino acids. The CDR3 sequence: CASSQSDNYNEQFF. The DNA of the CDR3 is TGCGCCAGCAGCCAATCAGACAACTACAATGAGCAGTTCTTC. The full variable domain, its missing parts supplied by reference TRBV5-1 and TRBJ2-1, is KAGVTQTPRYLIKTRGQQVTLSCSPISGHRSVSWYQQTPGQGLQFLFEYFSETQRNKGNFPGRFSGRQFSNSRSEMNVSTLELGDSALYLCASSQSDNYNEQFFGPGTRLTVL.

CDR3 amino acids: CSAEQGAQDTQYF. CDR3 nucleotide sequence: TGCAGTGCTGAACAGGGGGCGCAGGATACGCAGTATTTT. V usage is TRBV20-1 and J usage is TRBJ2-3, with 9 bases identical to TRBD1. Per the germline V gene, CDR1 is DFQATT and CDR2 is SNEGSKA (reference sequence). The ends lost 5 bases at V and 6 bases at J; junction bases unmatched: 6. The CDR3 loop spans 13 amino acids.

This rearrangement joins TRBV9 to TRBJ1-2; 8 nucleotides match TRBD1. The junction had 5 bases not matched to a gene; V was cut back by 0 bases and J by 4 bases. The CDR3 extends over 15 amino acids. The germline V gene has CDR1 SGDLS and CDR2 YYNGEE. For the CDR3, the DNA is TGTGCCAGCAGCGTAGACCCGACAGGGGTCTATGGCTACACCTTC. Translation gives CASSVDPTGVYGYTF.

The rearrangement links TRBV28 to TRBJ2-5; TRBD1 is a possible D gene (5 bases). The germline V gene encodes CDR1 MDHEN and CDR2 SYDVKM. With 3 bases removed from V and 1 base from J, the gap between germline ends came to 9 bases. CDR3 length equals 14 residues. This CDR3 is CASSFFGAQETQYF. In nucleotides, the CDR3 is TGTGCCAGCAGTTTTTTTGGGGCCCAAGAGACCCAGTACTTC.

The rearrangement links TRBV11-1 to TRBJ1-1, with TRBD1 identical over 7 bases. Germline V gene lookup returns CDR1 SGHAT and CDR2 FQDESV (reference sequence). The junction had 8 bases not matched to a gene; V was cut back by 4 bases and J by 3 bases. CDR3 length: 15 amino acids. DNA for the CDR3: TGTGCCAGCAGCTCGACAGGGTTGGGGGACACTGAAGCTTTCTTT. Translating it yields CASSSTGLGDTEAFF.

This clonotype was counted between two and nine times. A read error may account for a junction end that differs from germline. This rearrangement joins TRBV5-1 to TRBJ2-5; D gene unclear. Germline-derived CDR1 and CDR2 are SGHRS and YFSETQ. CDR3 length: 13 amino acids. CDR3 in DNA: TGTGCCAGCAGTTTATCCATTCAAGAGACCCAGTACTTC. It specifies CASSLSIQETQYF.

J is TRBJ2-3 and V is TRBV18, with 8 bases fitting TRBD2. This CDR3 has 16 residues. V trimming: 4 bases; J trimming: 6 bases; junction bases outside the gene matches: 12. CDR1 KGHSH and CDR2 LQKENI come from the germline V gene. The CDR3 sequence: CASSRKTSGSGDTQYF. As DNA, the CDR3 is TGTGCCAGCTCACGGAAAACTAGCGGTTCGGGGGATACGCAGTATTTT.

This rearrangement joins TRBV12-3 or TRBV12-4 to TRBJ2-1; possibly TRBD1 for D (6 bases). Near its end, the DNA agrees better with TRBJ2-7, so the J call may be wrong. The CDR3 consists of 15 residues. CDR3 in amino acids: CASTEQGRPYNEQYF. The CDR3 DNA reads TGTGCCAGCACAGAACAGGGCAGACCTTACAATGAGCAGTACTTC.

As for this clonotype: The germline gene is not matched at one end of the junction; a read error may be the cause. The genes are TRBV6-1 and TRBJ2-7; no reliable D call. CDR1 is MNHNS, CDR2 SASEGT, per germline. The CDR3 loop spans 10 amino acids. The CDR3 region has the DNA TGTGCCAGCCGTGACATGGAGCAGTACTTC. Protein: CASRDMEQYF.

The chain carries TRBV6-2 or TRBV6-3 and TRBJ2-3, with TRBD2 matching 11 bases. V shed 6 bases, J shed 4 bases, and the junction held 6 bases outside the gene matches. Germline CDR1 MNHEY, CDR2 SVGEGT. This CDR3 contains 15 residues. CDR3 DNA: TGTGCCAGCAGAGATAGCGGGGGGGCATCAGATACGCAGTATTTT. This sequence encodes CASRDSGGASDTQYF.

The V gene is TRBV18, the J gene TRBJ2-5; D is possibly TRBD1 (6 bases). Trimming left V 3 bases short and J 2 bases short, with 16 bases between. CDR3 length: 16 amino acids. CDR1 and CDR2 from the germline V gene are KGHSH and LQKENI. The CDR3 DNA is TGTGCCAGCTCACCGCCGGGACACACAAAACAAGAGACCCAGTACTTC. Translation: CASSPPGHTKQETQYF.

The chain combines TRBV7-2 with TRBJ2-1, with D maybe TRBD1 (6 bases). Trimming shortened V by 6 bases and J by 12 bases, and 18 bases separated the two germline ends. This CDR3 has 13 amino acids. Germline values: CDR1 SGHTA, CDR2 FQGNSA. CDR3 nucleotides: TGTGCCAGCAGTCCCTCCTCGGACAGATCGCAGTTCTTC. This codes for CASSPSSDRSQFF.